This T cell receptor (beta chain) was recorded in a study of neurological immune-mediated disorders. Study-wide findings and caveats: HTLV-1-associated myelopathy had the most TCR clonal expansion, while multiple sclerosis had the least, a level that fell below healthy controls. No expanded-clone CDR3 amino acid sequence recurred across subjects, suggesting private TCR-beta repertoires.

Worth noting for this clonotype: Its antigen is undetermined.

TCRdb analysed the 5' RACE reads with MiXCR anew, one entry per CDR3 protein. The sample records roughly 38,000 distinct CDR3 sequences, 2.5% being singletons. PBMCs stored at -80 C, numbering 2 million, were the origin of the unsorted libraries. The sequence was collected from a man aged 25 to 40 with multiple sclerosis. The sequencing input was PBMCs.

The CDR3 region is CASSAHSGGATETQYF. The DNA of the CDR3 is TGTGCCAGCAGCGCACATAGCGGGGGGGCCACAGAGACCCAGTACTTC. The chain employs TRBV9 and TRBJ2-5, with 11 bases matching TRBD2. Germline CDR1 reads SGDLS; CDR2 reads YYNGEE. The V and J ends lost 3 bases and 4 bases, in that order; junction bases with no gene match: 8. The length of the CDR3 is 16 residues.